This T cell receptor (beta chain) was identified during a study of OX40 agonist ivuxolimab in advanced cancers. As for the study in general: Patients were given ivuxolimab, an antibody that agonizes OX40 (CD134). Previous treatment with anti-PD-1, anti-PD-L1 or anti-CTLA-4 therapy was allowed; more than 35% had received some. Ivuxolimab was delivered to patients intravenously every 2 weeks at doses spanning 0.01 to 10 mg/kg.

If patients had autoimmune disease history or systemic immunosuppression, they were excluded. Here immunoSEQ multiplex PCR was the method, and the copy in TCRdb shows in-frame clones only, minus some. The sample lists 24,000 or so clones, approximately 91% occurring once. Looked up from germline, CDR1 is SQVTM and CDR2 is ANQGSEA. Trimming shortened V by 5 bases and J by 0 bases, and 10 bases separated the two germline ends. The CDR3 has 13 amino acids. The specimen was CD4+ or CD8+ T cells sorted from blood, collected in a trial of the OX40 agonist ivuxolimab. The sequence derives from an adult with an advanced solid tumor such as melanoma, head and neck, liver or kidney cancer. The V and J genes are TRBV29-1 and TRBJ1-1; D ambiguous. The DNA for the CDR3 is TGCAGCGTTACCCCACAGATGAACACTGAAGCTTTCTTT. This sequence encodes CSVTPQMNTEAFF.